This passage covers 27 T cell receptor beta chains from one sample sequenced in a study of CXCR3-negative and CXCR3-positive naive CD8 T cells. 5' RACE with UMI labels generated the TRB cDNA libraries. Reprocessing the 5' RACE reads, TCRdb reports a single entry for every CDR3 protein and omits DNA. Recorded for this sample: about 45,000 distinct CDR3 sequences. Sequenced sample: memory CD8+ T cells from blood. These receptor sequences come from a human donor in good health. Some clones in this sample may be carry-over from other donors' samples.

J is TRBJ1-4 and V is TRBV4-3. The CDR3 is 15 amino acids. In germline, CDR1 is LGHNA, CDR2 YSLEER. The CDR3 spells CASSQEFIGNEKLFF.

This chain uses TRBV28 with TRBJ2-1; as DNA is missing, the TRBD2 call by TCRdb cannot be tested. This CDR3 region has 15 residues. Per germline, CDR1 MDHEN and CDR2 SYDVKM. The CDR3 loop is CASRMLAGGNNEPFF. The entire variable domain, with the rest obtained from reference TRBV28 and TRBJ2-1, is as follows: DVKVTQSSRYLVKRTGEKVFLECVQDMDHENMFWYRQDPGLGLRLIYFSYDVKMKEKGDIPEGYSVSREKKERFSLILESASTNQTSMYLCASRMLAGGNNEPFFGPGTRLTVL.

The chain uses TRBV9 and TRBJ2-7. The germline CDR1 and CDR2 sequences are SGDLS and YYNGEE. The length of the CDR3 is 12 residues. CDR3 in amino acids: CASSVVGYEQYF.

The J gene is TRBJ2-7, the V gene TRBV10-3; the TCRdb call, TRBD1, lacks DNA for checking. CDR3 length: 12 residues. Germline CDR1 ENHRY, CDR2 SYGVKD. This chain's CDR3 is CAISTGSYEQYF.

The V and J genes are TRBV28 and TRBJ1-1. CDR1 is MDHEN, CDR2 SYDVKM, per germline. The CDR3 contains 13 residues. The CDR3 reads CASSLWGNTEAFF.

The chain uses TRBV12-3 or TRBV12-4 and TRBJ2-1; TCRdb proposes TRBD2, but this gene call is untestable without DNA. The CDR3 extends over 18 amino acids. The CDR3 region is CASSEGLAVPRSYNEQFF.

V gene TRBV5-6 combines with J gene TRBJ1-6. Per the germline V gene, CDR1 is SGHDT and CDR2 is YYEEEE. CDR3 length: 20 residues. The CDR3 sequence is CASSLEFPTERSSYNSPLHF.

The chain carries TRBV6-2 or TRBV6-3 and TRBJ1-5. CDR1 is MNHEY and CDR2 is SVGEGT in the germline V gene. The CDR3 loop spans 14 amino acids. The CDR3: CASSYVGGNQPQHF.

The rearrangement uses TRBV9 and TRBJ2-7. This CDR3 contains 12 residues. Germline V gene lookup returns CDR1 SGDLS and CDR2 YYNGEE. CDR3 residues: CASSVALGEQYF.

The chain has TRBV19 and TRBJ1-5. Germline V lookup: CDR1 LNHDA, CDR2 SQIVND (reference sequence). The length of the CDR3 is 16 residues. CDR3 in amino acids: CASHVRITEPNQPQHF.

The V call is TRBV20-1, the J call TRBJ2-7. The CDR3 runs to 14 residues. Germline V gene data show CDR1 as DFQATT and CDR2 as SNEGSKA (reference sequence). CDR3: CSASYVHETYEQYF.

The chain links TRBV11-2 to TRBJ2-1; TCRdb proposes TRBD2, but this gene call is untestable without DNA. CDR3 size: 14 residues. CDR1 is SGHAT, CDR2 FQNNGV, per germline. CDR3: CASSWDSTYNEQFF.

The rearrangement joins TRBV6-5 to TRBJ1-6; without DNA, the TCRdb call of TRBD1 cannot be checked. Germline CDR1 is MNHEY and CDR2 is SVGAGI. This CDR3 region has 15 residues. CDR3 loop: CASSYSAGAGSPLHF.

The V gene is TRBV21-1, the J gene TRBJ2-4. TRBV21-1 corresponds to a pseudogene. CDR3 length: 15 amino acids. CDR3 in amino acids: CASSKEQLAKNIQYF.

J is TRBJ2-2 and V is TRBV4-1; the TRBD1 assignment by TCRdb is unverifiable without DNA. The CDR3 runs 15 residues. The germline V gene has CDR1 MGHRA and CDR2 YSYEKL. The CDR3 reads CASSPGQGLTGELFF.

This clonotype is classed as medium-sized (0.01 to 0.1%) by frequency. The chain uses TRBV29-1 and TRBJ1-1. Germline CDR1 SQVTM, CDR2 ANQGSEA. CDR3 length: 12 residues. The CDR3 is CSVPDENTEAFF. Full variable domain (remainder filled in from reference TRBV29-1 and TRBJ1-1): SAVISQKPSRDICQRGTSLTIQCQVDSQVTMMFWYRQQPGQSLTLIATANQGSEATYESGFVIDKFPISRPNLTFSTLTVSNMSPEDSSIYLCSVPDENTEAFFGQGTRLTVV.

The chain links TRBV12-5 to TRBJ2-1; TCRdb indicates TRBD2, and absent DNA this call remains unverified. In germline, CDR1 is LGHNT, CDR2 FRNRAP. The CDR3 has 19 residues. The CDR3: CASGLPSGGPAPSYNEQFF.

CDR3 loop: CASSENRGELNTEAFF. This chain joins TRBV10-1 and TRBJ1-1; TCRdb picks TRBD1, but there is no DNA to check that call. The CDR3 is 16 residues long. Per the germline V gene, CDR1 is WNHNN and CDR2 is SYGVQD (reference sequence).

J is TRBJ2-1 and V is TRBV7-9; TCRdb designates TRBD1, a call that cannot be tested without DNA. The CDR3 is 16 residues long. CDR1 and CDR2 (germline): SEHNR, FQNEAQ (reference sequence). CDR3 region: CASSLGGQSSYNEQFF. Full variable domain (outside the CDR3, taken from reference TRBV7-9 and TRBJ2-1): DTGVSQNPRHKITKRGQNVTFRCDPISEHNRLYWYRQTLGQGPEFLTYFQNEAQLEKSRLLSDRFSAERPKGSFSTLEIQRTEQGDSAMYLCASSLGGQSSYNEQFFGPGTRLTVL.

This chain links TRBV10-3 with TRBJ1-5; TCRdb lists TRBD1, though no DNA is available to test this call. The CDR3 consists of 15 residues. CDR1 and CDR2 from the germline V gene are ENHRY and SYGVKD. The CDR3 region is CAISTRGQGGQPQHF.

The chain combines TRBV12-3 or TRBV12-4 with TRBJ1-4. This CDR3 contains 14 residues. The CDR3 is CASSWEEGLRKLFF.

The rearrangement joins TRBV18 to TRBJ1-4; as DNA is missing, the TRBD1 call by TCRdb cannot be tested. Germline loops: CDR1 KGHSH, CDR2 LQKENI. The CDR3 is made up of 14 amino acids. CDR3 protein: CASSPIQGNEKLFF.

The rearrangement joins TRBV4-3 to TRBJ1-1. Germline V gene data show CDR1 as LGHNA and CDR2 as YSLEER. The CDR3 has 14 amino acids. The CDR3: CASSHPQLNTEAFF.

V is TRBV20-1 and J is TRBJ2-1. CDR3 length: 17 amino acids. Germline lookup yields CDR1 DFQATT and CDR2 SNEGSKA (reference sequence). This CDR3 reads CSARDTSGGNSYNEQFF.

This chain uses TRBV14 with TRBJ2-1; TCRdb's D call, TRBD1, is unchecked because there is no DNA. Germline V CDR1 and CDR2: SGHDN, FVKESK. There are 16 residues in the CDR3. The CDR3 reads CASSGGWTVSYNEQFF.

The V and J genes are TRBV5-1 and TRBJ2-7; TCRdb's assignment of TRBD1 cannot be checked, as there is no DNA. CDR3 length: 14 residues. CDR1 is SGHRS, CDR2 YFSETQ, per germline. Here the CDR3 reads CASSIDSQGYEQYF.

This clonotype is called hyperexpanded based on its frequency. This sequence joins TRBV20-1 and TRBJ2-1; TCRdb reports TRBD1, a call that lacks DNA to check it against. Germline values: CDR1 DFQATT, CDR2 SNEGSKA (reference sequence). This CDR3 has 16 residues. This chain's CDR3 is CSARGDGGSTYNEQFF.